This T cell receptor (beta chain) comes out of a study of Graves' ophthalmopathy and Graves' hyperthyroidism. At least ten counts were recorded for this clonotype. Its antigen is as yet unknown. RNA transcripts were the template, and TCR beta CDR3 regions were amplified from them. Second-round multiplex PCR came after first-round RT-PCR with HTBI primers. TCRdb re-derived calls from the multiplex PCR reads in MiXCR, one entry per CDR3 protein. In the table there are about 550,000 distinct CDR3 sequences, roughly 40% of which are singletons. Per germline, CDR1 KGHDR and CDR2 SFDVKD. The CDR3 runs 17 residues. With 8 bases clipped from V and 0 bases from J, the junction kept 14 bases outside the gene matches. Points from the study as a whole: At approximately 70% sensitivity and 72% to 75% specificity, the model predicted progression of the ophthalmopathy.

The TCR sequence derives from an adult man with Graves' hyperthyroidism. Source material: peripheral blood or thyroid tissue (not recorded which). The chain recombines TRBV24-1 with TRBJ1-1; 7 bases match TRBD1. The CDR3 DNA reads TGTGCCACCAACAGTACAGGGGCGAACAACATGAACACTGAAGCTTTCTTT. Translating it yields CATNSTGANNMNTEAFF.